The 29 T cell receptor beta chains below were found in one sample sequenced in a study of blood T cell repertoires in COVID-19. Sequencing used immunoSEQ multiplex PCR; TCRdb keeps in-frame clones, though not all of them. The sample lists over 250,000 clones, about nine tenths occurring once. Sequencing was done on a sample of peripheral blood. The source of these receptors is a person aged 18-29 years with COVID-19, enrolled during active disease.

CDR3 sequence reads: CAIRGNERADTQYF. The CDR3 nucleotides read TGTGCCATCAGGGGGAATGAGCGGGCAGATACGCAGTATTTT. This sequence joins TRBV10-3 and TRBJ2-3, with a possible D match to TRBD2 (6 bases). CDR1 is ENHRY, CDR2 SYGVKD, per germline. The ends were cut back, 6 bases at V and 4 bases at J, with 14 bases in the middle. The CDR3 runs 14 residues.

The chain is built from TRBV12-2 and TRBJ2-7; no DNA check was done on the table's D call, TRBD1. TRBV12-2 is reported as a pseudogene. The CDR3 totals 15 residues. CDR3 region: CASRTRGQDAYEQYF. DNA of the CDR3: TGTGCAAGTCGCACCCGAGGACAGGACGCATACGAGCAGTACTTC.

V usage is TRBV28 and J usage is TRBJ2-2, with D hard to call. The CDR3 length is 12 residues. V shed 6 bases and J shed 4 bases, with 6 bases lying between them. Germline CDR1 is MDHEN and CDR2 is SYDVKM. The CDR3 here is CASSTSTGELFF. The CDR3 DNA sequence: TGTGCCAGCAGCACGAGCACCGGGGAGCTGTTTTTT.

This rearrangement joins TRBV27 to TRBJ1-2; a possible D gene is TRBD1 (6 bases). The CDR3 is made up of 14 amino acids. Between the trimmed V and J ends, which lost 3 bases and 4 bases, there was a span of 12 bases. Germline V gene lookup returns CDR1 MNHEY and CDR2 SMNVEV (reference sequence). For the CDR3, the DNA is TGTGCCAGCAGTTTTCAGGGGTCCGGCTATGGCTACACCTTC. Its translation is CASSFQGSGYGYTF.

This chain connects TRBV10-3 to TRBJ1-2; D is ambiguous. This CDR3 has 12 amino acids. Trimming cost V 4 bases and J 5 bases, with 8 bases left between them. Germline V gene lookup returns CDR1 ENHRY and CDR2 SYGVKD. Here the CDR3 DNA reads TGTGCCATCAGTGCCCTGGAGTATGGCTACACCTTC. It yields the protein CAISALEYGYTF.

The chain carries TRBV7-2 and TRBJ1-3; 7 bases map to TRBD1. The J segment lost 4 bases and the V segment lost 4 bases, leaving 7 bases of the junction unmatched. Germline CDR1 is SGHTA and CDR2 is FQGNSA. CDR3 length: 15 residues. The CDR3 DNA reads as TGTGCCAGCAGCTCGAAGACAGGGTCAGGAAACACCATATATTTT. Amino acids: CASSSKTGSGNTIYF.

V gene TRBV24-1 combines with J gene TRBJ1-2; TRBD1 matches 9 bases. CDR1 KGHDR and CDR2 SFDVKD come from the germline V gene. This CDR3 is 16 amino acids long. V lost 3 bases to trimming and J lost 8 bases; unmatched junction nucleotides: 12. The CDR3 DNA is TGTGCCACCAGTGATCGCGGACAGGGGCTAATTAGGGGCTACACCTTC. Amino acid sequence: CATSDRGQGLIRGYTF.

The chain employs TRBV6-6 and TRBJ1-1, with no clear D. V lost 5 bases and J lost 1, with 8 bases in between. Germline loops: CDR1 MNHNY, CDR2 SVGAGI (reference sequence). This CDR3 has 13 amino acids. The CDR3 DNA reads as TGTGCCAGCAGTCTCTCTTCGAACACTGAAGCTTTCTTT. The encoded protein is CASSLSSNTEAFF.

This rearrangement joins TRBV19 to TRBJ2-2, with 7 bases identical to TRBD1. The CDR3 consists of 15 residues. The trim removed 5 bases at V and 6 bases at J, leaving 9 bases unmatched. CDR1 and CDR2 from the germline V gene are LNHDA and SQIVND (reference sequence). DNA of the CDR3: TGTGCCAGTAGTCTACCGGGACAGTATCCCGGGGAGCTGTTTTTT. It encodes CASSLPGQYPGELFF.

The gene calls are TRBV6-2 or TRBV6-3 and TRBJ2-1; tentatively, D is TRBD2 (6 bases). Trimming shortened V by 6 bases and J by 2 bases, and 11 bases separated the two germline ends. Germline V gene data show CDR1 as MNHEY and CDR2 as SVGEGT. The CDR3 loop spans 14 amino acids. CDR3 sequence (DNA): TGTGCCAGCAGCCTCAGCGGGCCCTACAATGAGCAGTTCTTC. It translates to CASSLSGPYNEQFF.

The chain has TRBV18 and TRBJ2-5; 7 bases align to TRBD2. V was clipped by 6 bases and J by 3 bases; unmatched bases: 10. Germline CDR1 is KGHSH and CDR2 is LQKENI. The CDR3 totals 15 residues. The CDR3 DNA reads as TGTGCCAGCTCGCTCTCGGGAGGAGCTGAAGAGACCCAGTACTTC. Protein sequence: CASSLSGGAEETQYF.

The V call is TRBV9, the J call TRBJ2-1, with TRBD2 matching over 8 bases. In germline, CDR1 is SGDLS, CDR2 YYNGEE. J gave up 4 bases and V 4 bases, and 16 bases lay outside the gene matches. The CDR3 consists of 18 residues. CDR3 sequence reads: CASSPRTSRNGLYNEQFF. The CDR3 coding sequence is TGTGCCAGCAGCCCCAGGACTAGCCGCAACGGGCTATACAATGAGCAGTTCTTC. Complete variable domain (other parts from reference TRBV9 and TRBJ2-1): DSGVTQTPKHLITATGQRVTLRCSPRSGDLSVYWYQQSLDQGLQFLIQYYNGEERAKGNILERFSAQQFPDLHSELNLSSLELGDSALYFCASSPRTSRNGLYNEQFFGPGTRLTVL.

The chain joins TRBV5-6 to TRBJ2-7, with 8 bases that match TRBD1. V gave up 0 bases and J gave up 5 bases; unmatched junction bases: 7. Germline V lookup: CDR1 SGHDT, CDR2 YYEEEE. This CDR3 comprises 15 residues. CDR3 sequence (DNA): TGTGCCAGCAGCTTGGGGACAGGGTTGGGAGACGAGCAGTACTTC. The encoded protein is CASSLGTGLGDEQYF.

The CDR3 loop is CASSTPGQYNEQFF. Here the CDR3 DNA reads TGTGCCAGCAGCACCCCGGGACAATACAATGAGCAGTTCTTC. This chain connects TRBV11-2 to TRBJ2-1; tentatively, D is TRBD1 (6 bases). CDR1 and CDR2 (germline): SGHAT, FQNNGV. The V end lost 5 bases, the J end lost 4 bases, and 12 bases lay between the germline ends. The CDR3 runs to 14 residues.

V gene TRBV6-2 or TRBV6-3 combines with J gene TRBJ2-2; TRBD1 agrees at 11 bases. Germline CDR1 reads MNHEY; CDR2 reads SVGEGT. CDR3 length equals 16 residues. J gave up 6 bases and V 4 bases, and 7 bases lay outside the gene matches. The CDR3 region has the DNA TGTGCCAGCAGTTCATCCGGGGACAGGGGGGCCGGGGAGCTGTTTTTT. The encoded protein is CASSSSGDRGAGELFF.

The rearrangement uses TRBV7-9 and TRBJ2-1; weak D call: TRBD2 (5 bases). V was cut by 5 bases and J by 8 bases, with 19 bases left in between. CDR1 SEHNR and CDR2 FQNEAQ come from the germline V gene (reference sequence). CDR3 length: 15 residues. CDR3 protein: CASSPAGVLVDEQFF. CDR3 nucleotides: TGTGCCAGCAGCCCCGCGGGCGTGTTGGTCGATGAGCAGTTCTTC.

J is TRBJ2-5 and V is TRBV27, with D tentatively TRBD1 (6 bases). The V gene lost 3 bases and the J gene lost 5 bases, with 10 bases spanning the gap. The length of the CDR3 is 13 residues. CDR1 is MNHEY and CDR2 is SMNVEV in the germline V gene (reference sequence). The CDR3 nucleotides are TGTGCCAGCAGTTTTGGGGGCGCGGAGACCCAGTACTTC. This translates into CASSFGGAETQYF.

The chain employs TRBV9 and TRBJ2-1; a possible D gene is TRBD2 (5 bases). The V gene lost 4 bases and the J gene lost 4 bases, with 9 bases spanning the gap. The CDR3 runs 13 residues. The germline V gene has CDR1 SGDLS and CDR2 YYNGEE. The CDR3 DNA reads TGTGCCAGCAGCCGGGGTCCTTACAATGAGCAGTTCTTC. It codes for CASSRGPYNEQFF.

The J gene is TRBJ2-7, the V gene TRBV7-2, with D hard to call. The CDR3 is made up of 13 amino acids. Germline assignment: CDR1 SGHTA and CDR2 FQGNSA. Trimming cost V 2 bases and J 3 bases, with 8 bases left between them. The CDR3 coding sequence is TGTGCCAGCAGCTTAAATCCATTCTACGAGCAGTACTTC. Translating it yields CASSLNPFYEQYF.

The CDR3 sequence is CASSLAGGGKNIQYF. The CDR3 DNA follows: TGTGCCAGCAGCTTAGCCGGGGGAGGCAAAAACATTCAGTACTTC. The chain has TRBV7-2 and TRBJ2-4; weak D call: TRBD2 (6 bases). The CDR3 covers 15 residues. Germline values: CDR1 SGHTA, CDR2 FQGNSA. Trimming took 0 bases from V and 3 from J, leaving 9 bases between them.

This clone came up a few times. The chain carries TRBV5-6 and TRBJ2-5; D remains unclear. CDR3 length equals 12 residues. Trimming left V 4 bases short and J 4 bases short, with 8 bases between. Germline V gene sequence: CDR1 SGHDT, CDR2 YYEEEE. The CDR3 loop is CASSLVLETQYF. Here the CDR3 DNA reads TGTGCCAGCAGCCTCGTACTAGAGACCCAGTACTTC.

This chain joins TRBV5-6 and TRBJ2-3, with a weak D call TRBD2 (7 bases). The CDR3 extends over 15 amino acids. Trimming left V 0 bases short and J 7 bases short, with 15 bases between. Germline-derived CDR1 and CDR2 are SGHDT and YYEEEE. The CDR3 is CASSLGSGGPYTQYF. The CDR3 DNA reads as TGTGCCAGCAGCTTGGGATCGGGGGGCCCATATACGCAGTATTTT. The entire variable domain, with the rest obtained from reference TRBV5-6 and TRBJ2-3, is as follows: DAGVTQSPTHLIKTRGQQVTLRCSPKSGHDTVSWYQQALGQGPQFIFQYYEEEERQRGNFPDRFSGHQFPNYSSELNVNALLLGDSALYLCASSLGSGGPYTQYFGPGTRLTVL.

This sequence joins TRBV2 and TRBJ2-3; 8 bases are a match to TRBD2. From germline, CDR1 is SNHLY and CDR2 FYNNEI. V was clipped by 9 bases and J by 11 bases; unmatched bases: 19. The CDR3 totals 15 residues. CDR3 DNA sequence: TGTGCCAGTAACACCCCGGGACTAGGGAAAAGGGTGCAGTATTTT. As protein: CASNTPGLGKRVQYF.

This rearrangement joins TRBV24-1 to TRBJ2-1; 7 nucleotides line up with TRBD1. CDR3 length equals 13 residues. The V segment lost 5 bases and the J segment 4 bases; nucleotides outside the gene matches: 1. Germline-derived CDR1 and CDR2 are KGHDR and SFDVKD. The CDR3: CATSGDSYNEQFF. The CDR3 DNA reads TGTGCCACCAGTGGGGACAGTTACAATGAGCAGTTCTTC.

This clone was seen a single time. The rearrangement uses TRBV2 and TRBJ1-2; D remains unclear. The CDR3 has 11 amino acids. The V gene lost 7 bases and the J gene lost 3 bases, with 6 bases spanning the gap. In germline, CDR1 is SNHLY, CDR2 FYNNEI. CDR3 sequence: CASTQDYGYTF. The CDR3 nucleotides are TGTGCCAGCACGCAGGACTATGGCTACACCTTC.

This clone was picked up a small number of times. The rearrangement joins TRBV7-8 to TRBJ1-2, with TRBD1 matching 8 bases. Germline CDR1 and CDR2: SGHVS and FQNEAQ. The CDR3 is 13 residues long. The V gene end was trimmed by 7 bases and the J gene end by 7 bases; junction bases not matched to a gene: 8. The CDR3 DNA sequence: TGTGCCAGCACCCATCAGGGGGCTGTTGGCTACACCTTC. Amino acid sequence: CASTHQGAVGYTF.

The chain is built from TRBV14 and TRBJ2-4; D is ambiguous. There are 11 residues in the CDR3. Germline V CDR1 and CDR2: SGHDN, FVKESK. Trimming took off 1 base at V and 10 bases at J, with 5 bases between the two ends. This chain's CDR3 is CASSQGLIQYF. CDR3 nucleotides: TGTGCCAGCAGCCAAGGACTTATTCAGTACTTC.

The CDR3 nucleotides are TGTGCCAGCAGCATAGCGGGACAAGAGACCCAGTACTTC. Its translation is CASSIAGQETQYF. J is TRBJ2-5 and V is TRBV6-2 or TRBV6-3, with 8 bases matching TRBD2. V gave up 6 bases and J gave up 2 bases; unmatched junction bases: 2. Per the germline V gene, CDR1 is MNHEY and CDR2 is SVGEGT. The CDR3 extends over 13 amino acids.

CDR3 sequence: CASMPTGASSPLHF. The CDR3 DNA sequence: TGTGCCAGCATGCCGACAGGGGCGAGTTCACCCCTCCACTTT. The rearrangement uses TRBV6-5 and TRBJ1-6; 8 nucleotides agree with TRBD1. Germline loops: CDR1 MNHEY, CDR2 SVGAGI. This CDR3 is 14 amino acids long. Losses at the gene ends were 7 bases for V and 9 bases for J; bases not matched to a gene: 8.